Each of the 24 T cell receptor beta chains below was sequenced from the same sample in a study of shared clonotypes between healthy human individuals. Some clones are missing from TCRdb's copy, which holds only in-frame ones; the method was immunoSEQ multiplex PCR. Counted here are over 950,000 clones, 70% to 85% occurring once; the ten biggest clones make up 0.89%. Sequenced: memory CD4+ T cells from PBMCs. The subset was: CD45RA-negative fraction. The source of these receptors is a young man in good health. Some clones in this sample may be carry-over from other donors' samples.

The chain employs TRBV6-5 and TRBJ2-7; D may be TRBD1 (5 bases). The CDR3 runs to 15 residues. Germline CDR1 MNHEY, CDR2 SVGAGI. V shed 5 bases and J shed 0 bases, with 14 bases lying between them. CDR3 DNA: TGTGCCAGCAGTGCATCGGACAAGGGCTCCTACGAGCAGTACTTC. Translating it yields CASSASDKGSYEQYF.

The V and J genes are TRBV5-1 and TRBJ2-1, with 7 bases fitting TRBD2. The CDR3 totals 15 residues. Germline lookup yields CDR1 SGHRS and CDR2 YFSETQ. V was pared by 0 bases and J by 6 bases, with 6 bases of the junction left unmatched. The CDR3 DNA is TGCGCCAGCAGCTTGGTGGCTAGCGGTGGCAATGAGCAGTTCTTC. Its protein is CASSLVASGGNEQFF.

This chain uses TRBV10-2 with TRBJ2-1; D gene unclear. CDR3 length: 15 residues. From germline, CDR1 is WSHSY and CDR2 SAAADI. V was cut by 4 bases and J by 3 bases, with 13 bases left in between. The CDR3 loop reads CASSGYARNYNEQFF. In DNA form, the CDR3 reads TGCGCCAGCAGTGGCTACGCAAGAAACTACAATGAGCAGTTCTTC.

The CDR3 reads CASSLGLPGQPQHF. The CDR3 bases are TGCGCCAGCAGCTTGGGTCTGCCGGGTCAGCCCCAGCATTTT. This chain joins TRBV5-1 and TRBJ1-5; unclear D gene. The V gene's germline CDR1 is SGHRS and CDR2 YFSETQ. V was pared by 0 bases and J by 6 bases, with 10 bases between. The CDR3 totals 14 residues.

This chain links TRBV7-8 with TRBJ1-2; the D gene is possibly TRBD1 (6 bases). V was shortened by 3 bases and J by 3 bases, with 14 bases between the two germline ends. This CDR3 has 15 residues. The V gene's germline CDR1 is SGHVS and CDR2 FQNEAQ. The CDR3 region is CASSFGAGVYYGYTF. The CDR3 DNA is TGTGCCAGCAGCTTCGGGGCAGGGGTCTACTATGGCTACACCTTC.

V gene TRBV5-4 combines with J gene TRBJ2-1; D gene unclear. CDR1 is SGHNT, CDR2 YYREEE, per germline (reference sequence). The germline V and J ends were trimmed by 7 bases and 0 bases, with 11 bases remaining between them. This CDR3 is 14 amino acids long. The CDR3 sequence is CASSARSSYNEQFF. CDR3 in DNA: TGTGCCAGCTCGGCGAGGAGCTCCTACAATGAGCAGTTCTTC.

The J gene is TRBJ2-1, the V gene TRBV18, with TRBD2 identical over 11 bases. The germline gives CDR1 KGHSH, CDR2 LQKENI. The CDR3 runs to 16 residues. Unmatched junction bases numbered 6, after V lost 4 bases and J lost 4 bases. CDR3 DNA: TGTGCCAGCTCACAGGAGACTAGCGGGATTTACAATGAGCAGTTCTTC. Amino acids: CASSQETSGIYNEQFF.

With regard to this clone: This sample also contains other DNA sequences that code for the same CDR3. V gene TRBV18 combines with J gene TRBJ2-1; D might be TRBD1 (5 bases). In germline, CDR1 is KGHSH, CDR2 LQKENI. V lost 3 bases to trimming and J lost 2 bases, with 11 bases between them. CDR3 length equals 15 residues. The CDR3 is CASSPLAGPYNEQFF. CDR3 DNA sequence: TGTGCCAGCTCACCGCTGGCAGGGCCCTACAATGAGCAGTTCTTC.

CDR3 nucleotide sequence: TGTGCCAGCAGGAGGCTTACGAACACCGGGGAGCTGTTTTTT. It codes for CASRRLTNTGELFF. J is TRBJ2-2 and V is TRBV6-5; no firm D call. V gave up 6 bases and J gave up 0 bases, with 8 bases separating them. Germline CDR1 reads MNHEY; CDR2 reads SVGAGI. There are 14 residues in the CDR3.

DNA for the CDR3: TGTGCCAGCAGTGAAGCTTATAGTGTTTCGGAGACCCAGTACTTC. Amino acid sequence: CASSEAYSVSETQYF. The chain links TRBV2 to TRBJ2-5; D gene unclear. The CDR3 length is 15 residues. Germline CDR1 is SNHLY and CDR2 is FYNNEI. V lost 0 bases, J lost 5 bases, and 13 bases lay in between.

This rearrangement joins TRBV2 to TRBJ2-1, with D possibly being TRBD2 (5 bases). V shed 0 bases and J shed 9 bases, with 15 bases lying between them. The CDR3 is 15 residues long. Germline V gives CDR1 SNHLY, CDR2 FYNNEI. CDR3 DNA: TGTGCCAGCAGTGAAGCAGGTAGCGTTAAGGGTGAGCAGTTCTTC. This translates into CASSEAGSVKGEQFF.

The genes are TRBV5-4 and TRBJ1-2, with 8 positions matching TRBD1. The ends lost 2 bases at V and 4 bases at J; junction bases unmatched: 7. This CDR3 spans 15 amino acids. Germline lookup yields CDR1 SGHNT and CDR2 YYREEE (reference sequence). As DNA, the CDR3 is TGTGCCAGCAGCTTCGACAGGGGACCCCTCTATGGCTACACCTTC. Translation gives CASSFDRGPLYGYTF.

This chain connects TRBV2 to TRBJ2-1, with a tentative D call TRBD2 (5 bases). The CDR3 consists of 15 residues. V was clipped by 0 bases and J by 5 bases, with 11 bases between them. Germline CDR1 SNHLY, CDR2 FYNNEI. The CDR3 DNA reads as TGTGCCAGCAGTGAAGCGGTGCCGGAGGACAATGAGCAGTTCTTC. This gives the protein CASSEAVPEDNEQFF.

The CDR3 loop is CASSTQGGGYTF. The CDR3 nucleotides are TGTGCCAGCAGTACACAGGGAGGCGGCTACACCTTC. V usage is TRBV6-5 and J usage is TRBJ1-2, with D tentatively TRBD1 (6 bases). Trimming left V 5 bases short and J 8 bases short, with 12 bases between. Germline V lookup: CDR1 MNHEY, CDR2 SVGAGI. The CDR3 consists of 12 residues.

The rearrangement joins TRBV6-4 to TRBJ2-1; 8 bases are a match to TRBD2. Germline V gene data show CDR1 as MRHNA and CDR2 as SNTAGT. The CDR3 totals 19 residues. With V trimmed by 6 bases and J by 12 bases, 28 bases remained unmatched. The CDR3 region is CASRHPGLGFHTAGWGQFF. CDR3 DNA sequence: TGTGCCAGCAGGCATCCGGGACTAGGATTCCATACGGCGGGTTGGGGGCAGTTCTTC.

The genes are TRBV4-2 and TRBJ1-5; the D gene is possibly TRBD1 (6 bases). Trimming shortened V by 4 bases and J by 4 bases, and 14 bases separated the two germline ends. In germline, CDR1 is LGHNA, CDR2 YNFKEQ. This CDR3 contains 15 residues. This CDR3 is CASSPGHAENQPQHF. The CDR3 DNA follows: TGTGCCAGCAGCCCGGGACACGCGGAGAATCAGCCCCAGCATTTT.

This chain joins TRBV18 and TRBJ1-1; tentatively, D is TRBD1 (6 bases). V lost 5 bases and J 11 bases, leaving 18 bases between the germline ends. Germline CDR1 and CDR2: KGHSH and LQKENI. There are 13 residues in the CDR3. The chain's CDR3 is CASSSWTDLNAFF. The CDR3 bases are TGTGCCAGCTCATCTTGGACAGACCTGAACGCTTTCTTT. Drawing the rest from reference TRBV18 and TRBJ1-1, the complete variable domain is NAGVMQNPRHLVRRRGQEARLRCSPMKGHSHVYWYRQLPEEGLKFMVYLQKENIIDESGMPKERFSAEFPKEGPSILRIQQVVRGDSAAYFCASSSWTDLNAFFGQGTRLTVV.

The chain carries TRBV6-1 and TRBJ2-5, with D perhaps TRBD2 (5 bases). The V end was cut by 1 base, the J end by 4 bases, with 13 bases between. This CDR3 is 15 amino acids long. Germline CDR1 is MNHNS and CDR2 is SASEGT. CDR3 DNA: TGTGCCAGCAGTGAAGGTAGTCGTGGGAGAGAGACCCAGTACTTC. It encodes CASSEGSRGRETQYF.

The chain uses TRBV5-4 and TRBJ1-3, with a tentative D call TRBD1 (6 bases). This CDR3 has 14 residues. Germline CDR1 SGHNT, CDR2 YYREEE (reference sequence). Deletions cut 0 bases from V and 4 bases from J, with 8 bases between. The CDR3 coding sequence is TGTGCCAGCAGCTTGGCTGGGGGCGGAAACACCATATATTTT. It translates to CASSLAGGGNTIYF.

J is TRBJ2-1 and V is TRBV7-2; 7 bases are shared with TRBD1. Germline V gives CDR1 SGHTA, CDR2 FQGNSA. The length of the CDR3 is 13 residues. V gave up 5 bases and J gave up 10 bases; unmatched junction bases: 8. CDR3 in DNA: TGTGCCAGCAGCGTCGACAGGGTAGGGGAGCAGTTCTTC. This encodes CASSVDRVGEQFF. Variable domain in full (rest from reference TRBV7-2 and TRBJ2-1): GAGVSQSPSNKVTEKGKDVELRCDPISGHTALYWYRQSLGQGLEFLIYFQGNSAPDKSGLPSDRFSAERTGGSVSTLTIQRTQQEDSAVYLCASSVDRVGEQFFGPGTRLTVL.

V and J are TRBV5-3 and TRBJ1-4, with 9 bases that match TRBD1. TRBV5-3 is sorted into the ORF group, with uncertain function. CDR3 size: 17 residues. J lost 6 bases, V lost 3 bases, and 12 bases had no gene match. CDR3 loop: CARSSAPDRGMDEKLFF. CDR3 coding DNA: TGTGCCAGAAGCTCCGCCCCGGACAGGGGTATGGATGAAAAACTGTTTTTT.

This chain uses TRBV5-4 with TRBJ1-1; no clear D. V lost 6 bases and J lost 1, with 16 bases in between. CDR1 is SGHNT and CDR2 is YYREEE in the germline V gene (reference sequence). There are 15 residues in the CDR3. The CDR3 bases are TGTGCCAGCACCCTAGGGCGGTTGGGGAACACTGAAGCTTTCTTT. Protein product: CASTLGRLGNTEAFF.

Ten or more counts support this clone. This chain connects TRBV9 to TRBJ2-1, with D possibly TRBD2 on 5 matching bases. V was trimmed by 3 bases and J by 0 bases, leaving 7 bases between them. This CDR3 region has 14 residues. Germline CDR1 is SGDLS and CDR2 is YYNGEE. CDR3 DNA sequence: TGTGCCAGCAGCGAAGGGAGCTCCTACAATGAGCAGTTCTTC. Amino acids: CASSEGSSYNEQFF.

The chain couples TRBV10-3 to TRBJ2-2; D not resolved. Trimming removed 0 bases from V and 3 bases from J, with 11 bases in between. CDR1 and CDR2 (germline): ENHRY, SYGVKD. CDR3 length: 16 amino acids. CDR3 protein: CAISESLRPDTGELFF. CDR3 coding DNA: TGTGCCATCAGTGAGTCGTTGAGGCCAGACACCGGGGAGCTGTTTTTT.